Detailed here is one T cell receptor beta chain. Its antigen is not known. CDR1 is SEHNR and CDR2 is FQNEAQ in the germline V gene (reference sequence). The CDR3 spans 18 residues. The V and J ends lost 1 base and 4 bases respectively, with 21 bases between them. The PCR employed 60 Vbeta primers together with 13 Jbeta primers. TCRdb keeps only in-frame clones here, not all; method: immunoSEQ multiplex PCR. The table lists 150,000 to 200,000 clones, 82% of them singletons. The sample originates from a study of cytomegalovirus exposure and HLA in healthy donors. Study-level findings and limits: In a later analysis, donors in an Asian-associated ancestry cluster reportedly had fewer N-insertions in productive TCRs than the cohort mean. In a later analysis, HLA-associated beta chains showed higher expansion and lower generation probabilities than comparable chains.

This chain connects TRBV7-9 to TRBJ2-3; tentatively, D is TRBD1 (6 bases). This receptor was taken from a girl between 5 and 17 years old in good health and CMV-seropositive. Source material: PBMCs. CDR3 loop: CASSLEFLAGEFADTQYF. The CDR3 nucleotides are TGTGCCAGCAGCTTAGAGTTCTTGGCAGGGGAATTTGCAGATACGCAGTATTTT.